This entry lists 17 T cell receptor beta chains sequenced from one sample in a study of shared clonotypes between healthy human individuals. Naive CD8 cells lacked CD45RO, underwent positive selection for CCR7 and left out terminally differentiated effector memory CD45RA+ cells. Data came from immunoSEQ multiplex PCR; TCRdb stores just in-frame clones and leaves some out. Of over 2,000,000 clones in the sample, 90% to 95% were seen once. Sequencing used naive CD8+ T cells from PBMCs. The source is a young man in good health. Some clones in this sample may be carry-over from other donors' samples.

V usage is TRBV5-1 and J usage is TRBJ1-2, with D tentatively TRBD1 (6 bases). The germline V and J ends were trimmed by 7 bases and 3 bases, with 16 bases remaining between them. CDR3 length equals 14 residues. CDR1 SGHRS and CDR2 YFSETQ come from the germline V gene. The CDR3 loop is CASRGDRGDYGYTF. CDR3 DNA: TGCGCCAGCCGCGGGGATAGGGGGGACTATGGCTACACCTTC.

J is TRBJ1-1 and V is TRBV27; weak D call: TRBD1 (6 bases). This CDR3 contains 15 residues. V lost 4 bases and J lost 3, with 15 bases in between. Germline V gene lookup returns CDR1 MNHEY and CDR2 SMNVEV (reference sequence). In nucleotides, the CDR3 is TGTGCCAGCAGTTCACAGGGCGAGGGGGACACTGAAGCTTTCTTT. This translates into CASSSQGEGDTEAFF.

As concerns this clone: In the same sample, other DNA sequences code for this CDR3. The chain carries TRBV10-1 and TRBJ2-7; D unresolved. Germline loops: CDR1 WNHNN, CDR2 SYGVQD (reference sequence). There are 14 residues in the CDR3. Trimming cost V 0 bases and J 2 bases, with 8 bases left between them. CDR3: CASSESGTAYEQYF. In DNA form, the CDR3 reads TGCGCCAGCAGTGAGTCCGGCACCGCCTACGAGCAGTACTTC.

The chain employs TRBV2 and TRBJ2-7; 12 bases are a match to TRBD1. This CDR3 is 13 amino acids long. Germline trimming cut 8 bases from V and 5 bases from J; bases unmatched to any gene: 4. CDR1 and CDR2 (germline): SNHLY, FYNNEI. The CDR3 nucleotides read TGTGCCAGCGGGACAGGGGGCAAGGACGAGCAGTACTTC. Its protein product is CASGTGGKDEQYF.

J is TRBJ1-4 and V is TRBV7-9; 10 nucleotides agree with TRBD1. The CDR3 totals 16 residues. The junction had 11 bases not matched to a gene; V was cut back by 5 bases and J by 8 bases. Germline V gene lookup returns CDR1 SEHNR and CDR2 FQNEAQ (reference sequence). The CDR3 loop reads CASSHPNRDRGEKLFF. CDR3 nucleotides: TGTGCCAGCAGCCACCCCAATCGGGACAGGGGCGAAAAACTGTTTTTT.

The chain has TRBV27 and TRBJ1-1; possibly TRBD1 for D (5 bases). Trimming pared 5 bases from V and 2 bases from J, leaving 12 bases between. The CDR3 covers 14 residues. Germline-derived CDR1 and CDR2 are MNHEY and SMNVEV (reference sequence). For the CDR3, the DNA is TGTGCCAGCAGTCGGGGGGACCCCAACACTGAAGCTTTCTTT. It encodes CASSRGDPNTEAFF.

The CDR3 region is CASTWTGGSYEQYF. The CDR3 DNA reads TGTGCCAGCACCTGGACAGGGGGATCCTACGAGCAGTACTTC. The chain has TRBV27 and TRBJ2-7, with 10 bases that match TRBD1. Trimming removed 7 bases from V and 1 base from J; junction bases left unmatched: 4. The CDR3 has 14 amino acids. Germline V gene sequence: CDR1 MNHEY, CDR2 SMNVEV (reference sequence).

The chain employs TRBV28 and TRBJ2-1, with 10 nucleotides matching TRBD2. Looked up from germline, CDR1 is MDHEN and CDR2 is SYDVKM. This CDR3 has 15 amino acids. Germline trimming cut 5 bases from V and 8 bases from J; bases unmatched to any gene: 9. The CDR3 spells CASSASGRAGDEQFF. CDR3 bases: TGTGCCAGCAGTGCGAGCGGGAGGGCCGGGGATGAGCAGTTCTTC.

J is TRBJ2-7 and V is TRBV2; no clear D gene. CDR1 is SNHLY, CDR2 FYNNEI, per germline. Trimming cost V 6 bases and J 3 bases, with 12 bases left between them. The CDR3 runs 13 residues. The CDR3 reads CASSPGPLYEQYF. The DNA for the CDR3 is TGTGCCAGCAGCCCCGGTCCCCTCTACGAGCAGTACTTC.

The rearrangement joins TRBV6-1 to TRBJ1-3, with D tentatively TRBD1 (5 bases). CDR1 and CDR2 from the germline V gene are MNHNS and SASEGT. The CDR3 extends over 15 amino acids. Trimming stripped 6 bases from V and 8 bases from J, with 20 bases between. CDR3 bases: TGTGCCAGCAGCGGGACTCCACTTCAGAGGGACACCATATATTTT. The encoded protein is CASSGTPLQRDTIYF.

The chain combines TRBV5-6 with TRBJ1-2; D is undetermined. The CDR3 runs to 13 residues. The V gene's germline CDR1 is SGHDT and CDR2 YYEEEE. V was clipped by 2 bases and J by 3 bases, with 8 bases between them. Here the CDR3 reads CASSFNDYYGYTF. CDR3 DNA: TGTGCCAGCAGCTTTAACGATTACTATGGCTACACCTTC.

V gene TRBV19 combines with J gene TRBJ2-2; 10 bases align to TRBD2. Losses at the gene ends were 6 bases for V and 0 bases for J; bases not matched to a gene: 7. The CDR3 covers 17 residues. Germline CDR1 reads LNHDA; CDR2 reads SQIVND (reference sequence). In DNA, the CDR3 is TGTGCCAGTAGCCCATGGACTAGCGGCGCGAACACCGGGGAGCTGTTTTTT. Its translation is CASSPWTSGANTGELFF. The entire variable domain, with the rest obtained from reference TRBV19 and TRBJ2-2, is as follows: DGGITQSPKYLFRKEGQNVTLSCEQNLNHDAMYWYRQDPGQGLRLIYYSQIVNDFQKGDIAEGYSVSREKKESFPLTVTSAQKNPTAFYLCASSPWTSGANTGELFFGEGSRLTVL.

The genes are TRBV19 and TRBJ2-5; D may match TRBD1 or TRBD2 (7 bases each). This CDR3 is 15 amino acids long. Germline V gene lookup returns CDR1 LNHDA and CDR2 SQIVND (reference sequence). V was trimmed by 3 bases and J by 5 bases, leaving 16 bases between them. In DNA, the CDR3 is TGTGCCAGTAGTATCGATTCAGGGGGGGAGGAGACCCAGTACTTC. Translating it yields CASSIDSGGEETQYF.

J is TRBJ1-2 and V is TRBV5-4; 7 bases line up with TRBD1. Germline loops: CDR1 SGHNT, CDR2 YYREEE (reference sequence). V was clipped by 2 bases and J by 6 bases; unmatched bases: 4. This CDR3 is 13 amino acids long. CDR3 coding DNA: TGTGCCAGCAGCTTTCAAGGGGGCAATGGCTACACCTTC. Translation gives CASSFQGGNGYTF.

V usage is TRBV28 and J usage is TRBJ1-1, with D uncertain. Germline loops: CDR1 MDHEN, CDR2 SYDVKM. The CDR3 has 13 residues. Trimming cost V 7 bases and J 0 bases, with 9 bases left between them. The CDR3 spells CASKLQMNTEAFF. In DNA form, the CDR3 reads TGTGCCAGCAAACTCCAGATGAACACTGAAGCTTTCTTT.

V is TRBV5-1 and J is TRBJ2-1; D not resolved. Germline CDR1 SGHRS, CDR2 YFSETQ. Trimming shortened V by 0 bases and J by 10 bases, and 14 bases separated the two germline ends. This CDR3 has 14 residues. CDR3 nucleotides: TGCGCCAGCAGCTTGGCCCCGGTCGGACGCGAGCAGTTCTTC. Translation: CASSLAPVGREQFF.

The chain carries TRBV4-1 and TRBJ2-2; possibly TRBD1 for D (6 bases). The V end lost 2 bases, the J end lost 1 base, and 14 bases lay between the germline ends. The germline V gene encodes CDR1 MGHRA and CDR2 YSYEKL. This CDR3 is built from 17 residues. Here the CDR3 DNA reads TGCGCCAGCAGCCAACCGACTCCGACAGGGAACACCGGGGAGCTGTTTTTT. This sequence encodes CASSQPTPTGNTGELFF.